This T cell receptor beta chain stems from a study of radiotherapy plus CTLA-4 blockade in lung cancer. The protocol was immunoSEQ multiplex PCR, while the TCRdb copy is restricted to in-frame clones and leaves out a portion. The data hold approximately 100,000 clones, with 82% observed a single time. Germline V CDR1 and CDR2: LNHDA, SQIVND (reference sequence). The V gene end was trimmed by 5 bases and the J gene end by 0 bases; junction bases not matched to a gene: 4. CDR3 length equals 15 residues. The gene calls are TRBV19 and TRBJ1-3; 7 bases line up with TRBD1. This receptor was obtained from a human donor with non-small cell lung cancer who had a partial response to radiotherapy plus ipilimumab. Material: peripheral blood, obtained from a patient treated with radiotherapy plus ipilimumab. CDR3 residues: CASSPRTGSGNTIYF. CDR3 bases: TGTGCCAGTAGTCCCCGGACAGGCTCTGGAAACACCATATATTTT.